These 32 T cell receptor beta chains share one sample of origin, sequenced in a study of regulatory T cells in long-lasting Graves disease. Building of the TCR beta libraries involved iRepertoire HTBI primers and Arm-PCR of CDR3 regions. TCRdb re-derived calls from the multiplex PCR reads in MiXCR, one entry per CDR3 protein. The sample lists about 430,000 distinct CDR3 sequences; 21% were seen once. Regarding time point: persistent/refractory GD, antithyroid drugs over 5 years with positive TRAb. Generation of the TCR library employed RNA extracted from PBMCs. This material consisted of peripheral blood mononuclear cells (PBMCs), taken when the disease was refractory, from a patient treated with antithyroid drugs. These receptors were obtained from a female donor with Graves disease.

This clonotype was detected many times. The chain recombines TRBV7-2 with TRBJ2-2; 9 nucleotides match TRBD1. The J segment lost 6 bases and the V segment lost 5 bases, leaving 7 bases of the junction unmatched. Germline V gene lookup returns CDR1 SGHTA and CDR2 FQGNSA. The CDR3 is made up of 15 amino acids. The CDR3 DNA reads TGTGCCAGCAGCCCCTTGGACAGGGGTGCCGGGGAGCTGTTTTTT. Its translation: CASSPLDRGAGELFF.

In nucleotides, the CDR3 is TGCGCCAGCAGCCACATTCAAGAGACCCAGTACTTC. Protein: CASSHIQETQYF. V and J are TRBV4-1 and TRBJ2-5; D remains ambiguous. The CDR3 loop spans 12 amino acids. With 3 bases removed from V and 2 bases from J, the gap between germline ends came to 4 bases. Germline CDR1 is MGHRA and CDR2 is YSYEKL.

Many counts were recorded for this clonotype. The gene calls are TRBV2 and TRBJ1-1; 7 bases map to TRBD1. The V and J ends lost 4 bases and 3 bases, in that order; junction bases with no gene match: 5. The CDR3 covers 14 residues. Germline-derived CDR1 and CDR2 are SNHLY and FYNNEI. Here the CDR3 reads CASSGLTGYTEAFF. The CDR3 DNA follows: TGTGCCAGCAGTGGCCTGACAGGGTACACTGAAGCTTTCTTT. The full variable domain, rest sourced from reference TRBV2 and TRBJ1-1, is EPEVTQTPSHQVTQMGQEVILRCVPISNHLYFYWYRQILGQKVEFLVSFYNNEISEKSEIFDDQFSVERPDGSNFTLKIRSTKLEDSAMYFCASSGLTGYTEAFFGQGTRLTVV.

This clonotype appeared a few times. The chain couples TRBV7-2 to TRBJ1-1, with D uncertain. CDR3 size: 13 residues. With 8 bases removed from V and 2 bases from J, the gap between germline ends came to 12 bases. The germline CDR1 and CDR2 sequences are SGHTA and FQGNSA. The CDR3 DNA follows: TGTGCCAGCGGAGCTACCGATAACACTGAAGCTTTCTTT. Its protein product is CASGATDNTEAFF.

This clonotype has at least ten counts. The chain couples TRBV20-1 to TRBJ1-1, with 7 bases identical to TRBD1. The V segment lost 5 bases and the J segment 1 base; nucleotides outside the gene matches: 7. The CDR3 runs 14 residues. The V gene's germline CDR1 is DFQATT and CDR2 SNEGSKA (reference sequence). The CDR3 DNA reads as TGCAGTGCTCGGGCAGGGGGAGAGAACACTGAAGCTTTCTTT. The encoded protein is CSARAGGENTEAFF.

This clonotype was recorded a few times. The chain combines TRBV30 with TRBJ2-7; TRBD1 aligns across 8 bases. This CDR3 spans 14 amino acids. V lost 3 bases, J lost 2 bases, and 6 bases stayed unmatched. Germline CDR1 GTSNPN, CDR2 SVGIG (reference sequence). This chain's CDR3 is CAWRPRTGTYEQYF. CDR3 bases: TGTGCCTGGAGGCCCCGGACAGGGACCTACGAGCAGTACTTC. The full variable domain, rest sourced from reference TRBV30 and TRBJ2-7, is SQTIHQWPATLVQPVGSPLSLECTVEGTSNPNLYWYRQAAGRGLQLLFYSVGIGQISSEVPQNLSASRPQDRQFILSSKKLLLSDSGFYLCAWRPRTGTYEQYFGPGTRLTVT.

Note on this clonotype: This could be a read error, since a much larger clone is one nucleotide away. V and J are TRBV12-3 or TRBV12-4 and TRBJ1-2; D call uncertain. This CDR3 has 14 amino acids. For the CDR3, the DNA is TGTGCCAGCAGAAATGCCGCCAGAAACTATGGCCACACCTTC. This gives the protein CASRNAARNYGHTF.

Ten or more counts support this clonotype. The J gene is TRBJ2-2, the V gene TRBV6-5; D not resolved. Germline CDR1 reads MNHEY; CDR2 reads SVGAGI. The CDR3 consists of 15 residues. V shed 2 bases and J shed 4 bases, with 11 bases lying between them. CDR3 residues: CASSYVGMVTGELFF. DNA for the CDR3: TGTGCCAGCAGTTACGTGGGAATGGTCACCGGGGAGCTGTTTTTT.

This clonotype was counted ten times or more. The chain uses TRBV5-1 and TRBJ1-2; no clear D. This CDR3 has 13 amino acids. Trimming stripped 0 bases from V and 4 bases from J, with 7 bases between. Germline V CDR1 and CDR2: SGHRS, YFSETQ. The CDR3 region is CASSLDRSYGYTF. The CDR3 DNA is TGCGCCAGCAGCTTGGACAGATCCTATGGCTACACCTTC. Based on the CDR3 plus reference TRBV5-1 and TRBJ1-2, the full variable domain is KAGVTQTPRYLIKTRGQQVTLSCSPISGHRSVSWYQQTPGQGLQFLFEYFSETQRNKGNFPGRFSGRQFSNSRSEMNVSTLELGDSALYLCASSLDRSYGYTFGSGTRLTVV.

This clonotype was seen at least ten times. This sequence joins TRBV3-1 and TRBJ1-2; D gene ambiguous. Germline V CDR1 and CDR2: LGHDT, YNNKEL (reference sequence). This CDR3 is 12 amino acids long. The ends were cut back, 4 bases at V and 2 bases at J, with 5 bases in the middle. This CDR3 reads CASSLGNYGYTF. CDR3 DNA sequence: TGTGCCAGCAGCCTGGGGAACTATGGCTACACCTTC.

The J gene is TRBJ2-5, the V gene TRBV29-1, with D possibly matching TRBD1 (6 bases). Germline CDR1 is SQVTM and CDR2 is ANQGSEA. This CDR3 has 13 residues. V was shortened by 5 bases and J by 0 bases, with 10 bases between the two germline ends. The CDR3 DNA sequence: TGCAGCGTTCGGGACACCTACCAAGAGACCCAGTACTTC. Translation gives CSVRDTYQETQYF.

This clonotype was detected many times. The chain joins TRBV7-9 to TRBJ2-7; D perhaps matches TRBD1 (8 bases). The CDR3 is made up of 15 amino acids. V shed 5 bases and J shed 4 bases, with 18 bases lying between them. Per germline, CDR1 SEHNR and CDR2 FQNEAQ (reference sequence). The DNA for the CDR3 is TGTGCCAGCAGCCTCGACAGGGGAGGGCCATACGAGCAGTACTTC. As protein: CASSLDRGGPYEQYF.

The table lists this clonotype with many counts. The J gene is TRBJ2-2, the V gene TRBV28; D not resolved. The V gene's germline CDR1 is MDHEN and CDR2 SYDVKM. V lost 5 bases to trimming and J lost 3 bases, with 4 bases between them. This CDR3 contains 12 residues. This chain's CDR3 is CASSRDTGELFF. The DNA for the CDR3 is TGTGCCAGCAGTCGGGACACCGGGGAGCTGTTTTTT.

The rearrangement links TRBV6-5 to TRBJ2-7; 9 bases match TRBD1. The CDR3 is 15 amino acids. With V trimmed by 2 bases and J by 6 bases, 8 bases remained unmatched. CDR1 is MNHEY, CDR2 SVGAGI, per germline. CDR3 amino acids: CASSYPGQGSSEQYF. The DNA of the CDR3 is TGTGCCAGCAGTTACCCGGGACAGGGCTCGTCCGAGCAGTACTTC.

This clonotype has just a few counts. The chain employs TRBV6-1 and TRBJ2-7, with 10 bases aligning to TRBD2. CDR1 is MNHNS, CDR2 SASEGT, per germline. Trimming took 1 base from V and 2 from J; bases not matched to a gene: 2. This CDR3 is built from 15 residues. The CDR3 bases are TGTGCCAGCAGTGAAGTAGCGGGAGGCGCCTACGAGCAGTACTTC. Residues: CASSEVAGGAYEQYF.

This clonotype occurred many times. The chain is built from TRBV27 and TRBJ2-5; no clear D. V shed 6 bases and J shed 1 base, with 15 bases lying between them. This CDR3 has 15 residues. Germline CDR1 and CDR2: MNHEY and SMNVEV (reference sequence). The CDR3 nucleotides are TGTGCCAGCAGCCAATCGGCCCAGGTCCAAGAGACCCAGTACTTC. It encodes CASSQSAQVQETQYF.

This clonotype was seen more than once but under ten times. The chain combines TRBV7-2 with TRBJ2-2, with TRBD1 matching over 9 bases. The CDR3 has 16 amino acids. Germline assignment: CDR1 SGHTA and CDR2 FQGNSA. V lost 3 bases and J lost 6; bases outside the gene matches: 8. This CDR3 reads CASSLRGQGGAGELFF. The CDR3 region has the DNA TGTGCCAGCAGCTTGAGGGGACAGGGAGGAGCCGGGGAGCTGTTTTTT.

The table lists this clonotype with many counts. This chain links TRBV2 with TRBJ1-2; D possibly corresponds to TRBD1 (5 bases). The CDR3 covers 11 residues. Per the germline V gene, CDR1 is SNHLY and CDR2 is FYNNEI. V lost 9 bases to trimming and J lost 7 bases, with 12 bases between them. CDR3 nucleotides: TGTGCCAGTGTGGGACCGCGTGGCTACACCTTC. Protein product: CASVGPRGYTF.

This clonotype was picked up many times. The chain has TRBV3-1 and TRBJ1-1, with D unresolved. The CDR3 has 12 amino acids. Germline-derived CDR1 and CDR2 are LGHDT and YNNKEL (reference sequence). V was cut by 1 base and J by 7 bases, with 7 bases left in between. CDR3 DNA: TGTGCCAGCAGCCAAGTAGGCTATGAAGCTTTCTTT. This sequence encodes CASSQVGYEAFF.

The J gene is TRBJ2-6, the V gene TRBV29-1; possible D gene TRBD1, 6 bases. Germline-derived CDR1 and CDR2 are SQVTM and ANQGSEA. The germline V and J ends were trimmed by 0 bases and 0 bases, with 18 bases remaining between them. The CDR3 totals 19 residues. This CDR3 reads CSVEEGKGQLPSGANVLTF. CDR3 bases: TGCAGCGTTGAAGAAGGAAAAGGACAGCTACCCTCTGGGGCCAACGTCCTGACTTTC.

Worth noting for this clonotype: A much larger clone sits a single nucleotide away, making a read error possible. The chain carries TRBV20-1 and TRBJ1-4; D is unresolved. This CDR3 contains 14 residues. Germline lookup yields CDR1 DFQATT and CDR2 SNEGSKA (reference sequence). V was cut by 1 base and J by 0 bases, with 6 bases left in between. CDR3 residues: CSARAYATNEKLFF. The CDR3 DNA reads TGCAGTGCTAGAGCCTATGCAACTAATGAAAAACTGTTTTTT.

This clonotype has ten or more counts. The chain joins TRBV10-3 to TRBJ2-7; 9 bases agree with TRBD1. The junction had 10 bases not matched to a gene; V was cut back by 6 bases and J by 7 bases. Germline V CDR1 and CDR2: ENHRY, SYGVKD. CDR3 length: 14 amino acids. CDR3 coding DNA: TGTGCCATCAGGTCCGGGACAGGGCCTACGGAGCAGTACTTC. It specifies CAIRSGTGPTEQYF.

This clonotype was seen ten or more times. The V gene is TRBV28, the J gene TRBJ2-7, with D uncertain. The CDR3 length is 16 residues. Germline CDR1 reads MDHEN; CDR2 reads SYDVKM. V lost 6 bases, J lost 0 bases, and 18 bases lay in between. Here the CDR3 DNA reads TGTGCCAGCAGCCCACCTGAGGTACTCAGCTCCTACGAGCAGTACTTC. This encodes CASSPPEVLSSYEQYF.

This clonotype was detected ten times or more. The J gene is TRBJ2-7, the V gene TRBV2, with D hard to call. The CDR3 extends over 12 amino acids. V was pared by 5 bases and J by 2 bases, with 7 bases between. Germline V gives CDR1 SNHLY, CDR2 FYNNEI. CDR3: CASSRRTYEQYF. The DNA for the CDR3 is TGTGCCAGCAGTCGGCGAACCTACGAGCAGTACTTC.

In its sample, this clonotype was seen many times. This chain joins TRBV12-3 or TRBV12-4 and TRBJ1-1, with TRBD1 as a possible D gene (5 bases). The CDR3 loop spans 13 amino acids. The ends were cut back, 0 bases at V and 7 bases at J, with 9 bases in the middle. For the CDR3, the DNA is TGTGCCAGCAGTTTAGCGGGGGGTATTGAAGCTTTCTTT. This sequence encodes CASSLAGGIEAFF.

The sample holds a few counts of this clonotype. The chain combines TRBV12-3 or TRBV12-4 with TRBJ2-7, with 10 bases that match TRBD1. The CDR3 runs to 16 residues. V gave up 6 bases and J gave up 7 bases; unmatched junction bases: 15. CDR3 DNA: TGTGCCAGCAGCTTGCCCCCGGGACAGGGGCGGCGTGAGCAGTACTTC. Translating it yields CASSLPPGQGRREQYF.

The CDR3 DNA is TGTGCCATCAGTATAACAGGTGATGTCAACACCGGGGAGCTGTTTTTT. It encodes CAISITGDVNTGELFF. The chain links TRBV10-3 to TRBJ2-2; D might be TRBD1 (5 bases). This CDR3 has 16 amino acids. Germline CDR1 is ENHRY and CDR2 is SYGVKD. The germline V and J ends were trimmed by 5 bases and 2 bases, with 15 bases remaining between them.

In this sample, this clonotype turned up many times. The chain joins TRBV28 to TRBJ2-7, with TRBD1 as a possible D gene (5 bases). With 8 bases removed from V and 6 bases from J, the gap between germline ends came to 14 bases. This CDR3 comprises 12 residues. Germline CDR1 and CDR2: MDHEN and SYDVKM. The CDR3 is CASRQINGEQYF. Here the CDR3 DNA reads TGTGCCAGCCGACAGATTAACGGCGAGCAGTACTTC.

This chain connects TRBV5-5 to TRBJ2-7; the D gene is possibly TRBD2 (6 bases). The V gene's germline CDR1 is SGHKS and CDR2 YYEKEE (reference sequence). Trimming shortened V by 3 bases and J by 4 bases, and 17 bases separated the two germline ends. The CDR3 loop spans 15 amino acids. The CDR3 DNA reads as TGTGCCAGCAGCTGGGACGGGGGTTCCTGGTACGAGCAGTACTTC. Amino acids: CASSWDGGSWYEQYF.

There are many counts of this clonotype. For the CDR3, the DNA is TGCAGTGCTAGAGGGCACAACACCGGGGAGCTGTTTTTT. Translated, it gives CSARGHNTGELFF. V usage is TRBV20-1 and J usage is TRBJ2-2; D not certain. The V gene's germline CDR1 is DFQATT and CDR2 SNEGSKA (reference sequence). There are 13 residues in the CDR3. Trimming stripped 1 base from V and 2 bases from J, with 5 bases between.

This clonotype was recorded at least ten times. The chain couples TRBV6-1 to TRBJ2-2, with TRBD1 matching over 9 bases. Germline lookup yields CDR1 MNHNS and CDR2 SASEGT. There are 16 residues in the CDR3. Trimming cost V 4 bases and J 6 bases; bases outside gene matches: 9. CDR3 in DNA: TGTGCCAGCAGTGGCCCGGGACAGGGTTATCCCGGGGAGCTGTTTTTT. This sequence encodes CASSGPGQGYPGELFF.

This clonotype was found many times. V and J are TRBV11-2 and TRBJ1-2; TRBD1 agrees at 7 bases. Germline CDR1 and CDR2: SGHAT and FQNNGV. After removal of 6 bases from V and 2 bases from J, the junction contained 6 bases not matched to a gene. The CDR3 has 14 amino acids. The CDR3 reads CASSMGQKNYGYTF. Here the CDR3 DNA reads TGTGCCAGCAGTATGGGACAGAAGAACTATGGCTACACCTTC.